These 28 T cell receptor beta chains share one sample of origin, sequenced in a study of tissue T cells after allogeneic stem cell transplantation. Generated by immunoSEQ multiplex PCR, the TCRdb table keeps only in-frame clones and is missing some. The sample yields about 17,000 clones, about 70% seen once. Sequenced material: spleen. These TCRs come from a female BALB/c mouse in good health. The mice in this strain carry MHC haplotype H2-d.

Only one count was recorded for this clone. Mouse gene names and germline throughout. The CDR3 extends 1 residue past the end of the read, so its final part is completed from the germline J gene. The chain couples TRBV14 to TRBJ1-1; D not resolved. Trimming took 2 bases from V and 4 from J, leaving 9 bases between them. The CDR3 loop spans 13 amino acids. Germline V gene lookup returns CDR1 SGHDT and CDR2 FRDEAV. The chain's CDR3 is CASSLGLGTEVFF. CDR3 DNA (partial): TGTGCCAGCAGTTTGGGGTTAGGCACAGAAGTCTTC.

For this clone: Gene names are mouse gene names. The observed sequence ends 1 residue before the CDR3 terminus, with the missing tail filled in from the germline J gene. This rearrangement joins TRBV19 to TRBJ2-1; 9 bases are a match to TRBD1. The length of the CDR3 is 13 residues. Unmatched junction bases numbered 2, after V lost 3 bases and J lost 7 bases. Per the germline V gene, CDR1 is FNHDT and CDR2 is SITEND (reference sequence). The chain's CDR3 is CASSRTGGAEQFF. The DNA read from the CDR3 is TGTGCCAGCAGTAGAACAGGGGGCGCTGAGCAGTTC. Full variable domain (outside the CDR3, taken from reference TRBV19 and TRBJ2-1): GGIITQTPKFLIGQEGQKLTLKCQQNFNHDTMYWYRQDSGKGLRLIYYSITENDLQKGDLSEGYDASREKKSSFSLTVTSAQKNEMAVFLCASSRTGGAEQFFGPGTRLTVL.

For this clone: Each gene name is a mouse one. Sequencing ends 1 residue short of the CDR3 end; the germline J gene provides the rest. The chain employs TRBV1 and TRBJ1-1; unclear D gene. V was cut by 3 bases and J by 0 bases, with 5 bases left in between. This CDR3 has 13 residues. Germline CDR1 and CDR2: NSQYPW and LRSPGD (reference sequence). Incomplete CDR3 DNA: TGCACCTGCAGTGCCCAAGCAAACACAGAAGTCTTC. Encoded protein: CTCSAQANTEVF. The complete CDR3 reads CTCSAQANTEVFF.

Points on this clone: The germline and genes are mouse ones. The read terminates 1 residue before the CDR3 end, so the remaining end is supplied by the germline J gene. The V call is TRBV2, the J call TRBJ1-3; maybe TRBD1 (5 bases). The CDR3 runs to 15 residues. Trimming removed 0 bases at V and 3 bases at J, with 9 bases between. CDR1 and CDR2 from the germline V gene are LGHNA and YSYQKL. Incomplete CDR3 DNA: TGTGCCAGCAGCCAAGATTGGGGGAGTGGAAATACGCTCTAT. It yields the protein CASSQDWGSGNTLY. The full CDR3 protein reads CASSQDWGSGNTLYF.

This clone was found once. Gene names are the mouse ones. The CDR3 goes on 1 residue after the read ends, and that part is filled in from the germline J gene. This chain links TRBV3 with TRBJ2-1; D may be TRBD1 (5 bases). Trimming cost V 5 bases and J 4 bases, with 12 bases left between them. There are 14 residues in the CDR3. The germline CDR1 and CDR2 sequences are SNHLY and FYNGKV (reference sequence). The sequenced part of the CDR3 DNA is TGTGCCAGCAGCACCGGACAAATTTATGCTGAGCAGTTC. This gives the protein CASSTGQIYAEQF. The whole CDR3 sequence is CASSTGQIYAEQFF. Based on the CDR3 plus reference TRBV3 and TRBJ2-1, the full variable domain is GPKVLQIPSHQIIDMGQMVTLNCDPVSNHLYFYWYKQILGQQMEFLVNFYNGKVMEKSKLFKDQFSVERPDGSYFTLKIQPTALEDSAVYFCASSTGQIYAEQFFGPGTRLTVL.

This clone occurred a few times. Mouse gene names and germline throughout. The read falls 1 residue short of the CDR3 end, and the missing part is taken from the germline J gene. V is TRBV13-2 and J is TRBJ2-1; TRBD2 is a possible D gene (6 bases). With 0 bases removed from V and 2 bases from J, the gap between germline ends came to 9 bases. CDR3 size: 15 residues. The V gene's germline CDR1 is NNHNN and CDR2 SYGAGS (reference sequence). This CDR3 is CASGDVGVDYAEQFF. Partial CDR3 DNA: TGTGCCAGCGGTGATGTGGGGGTAGACTATGCTGAGCAGTTC.

With respect to this clone: Gene names and germline match the mouse. The read ends 1 residue before the CDR3 terminus; that terminus is restored from the germline J gene. This rearrangement joins TRBV14 to TRBJ2-7, with TRBD2 matching 10 bases. Germline V CDR1 and CDR2: SGHDT, FRDEAV. This CDR3 region has 14 residues. V dropped 5 bases and J dropped 5; count of bases not matched to a gene: 7. Here the CDR3 reads CASSSHDWGDEQYF. CDR3 DNA (partial): TGTGCCAGCAGCTCCCACGACTGGGGGGATGAACAGTAC. The full variable domain, rest sourced from reference TRBV14 and TRBJ2-7, is EAGVTQSPRYAVLQEGQAVSFWCDPISGHDTLYWYQQPRDQGPQLLVYFRDEAVIDNSQLPSDRFSAVRPKGTNSTLKIQSAKQGDTATYLCASSSHDWGDEQYFGPGTRLTVL.

In the case of this clone: Genes here carry mouse names. The sequence runs out 1 residue before the end of the CDR3; the remainder is reconstructed from the germline J gene. This chain connects TRBV17 to TRBJ1-1; 9 nucleotides agree with TRBD1. V lost 6 bases and J lost 0; bases outside the gene matches: 2. Looked up from germline, CDR1 is MNHDT and CDR2 is YYDKIL. CDR3 length: 14 residues. The sequenced part of the CDR3 DNA is TGTGCTAGCAGAGACAGGGGGACAAACACAGAAGTCTTC. This encodes CASRDRGTNTEVF. The full CDR3 is CASRDRGTNTEVFF.

As concerns this clone: Genes and germline are mouse. The read terminates 1 residue before the CDR3 end, so the remaining end is supplied by the germline J gene. The chain links TRBV4 to TRBJ2-3; tentative D call: TRBD2 (7 bases). CDR1 LGHDT and CDR2 YNNKQL come from the germline V gene (reference sequence). The V end was cut by 6 bases, the J end by 0 bases, with 10 bases between. The CDR3 consists of 14 residues. The chain's CDR3 is CASRRGGSAETLYF. Partial CDR3 DNA: TGTGCCAGCAGAAGGGGGGGAAGTGCAGAAACGCTGTAT.

A note on this clone: Gene names and germline refer to mouse. The read falls 1 residue short of the CDR3 end, and the missing part is taken from the germline J gene. The gene calls are TRBV14 and TRBJ2-2; the D is unclear. The V end was cut by 2 bases, the J end by 0 bases, with 5 bases between. The germline CDR1 and CDR2 sequences are SGHDT and FRDEAV. This CDR3 comprises 14 residues. CDR3 region: CASSLPANTGQLYF. CDR3 bases read: TGTGCCAGCAGTTTACCAGCAAACACCGGGCAGCTCTAC.

To note about this clone: These gene names are mouse names. The read stops 1 residue short of the end of the CDR3; the missing end is completed from the germline J gene. The V and J genes are TRBV2 and TRBJ1-5, with no clear D. Trimming removed 1 base at V and 0 bases at J, with 7 bases between. The CDR3 consists of 15 residues. Germline assignment: CDR1 LGHNA and CDR2 YSYQKL. CDR3 residues: CASSQGRGNNQAPLF. Incomplete CDR3 DNA: TGTGCCAGCAGCCAAGGCCGGGGTAACAACCAGGCTCCGCTT.

About this clone: The listed genes are named as in mouse. The CDR3 end is not reached by the read, which stops 1 residue before it; the germline J gene fills it in. This chain connects TRBV5 to TRBJ1-4, with D possibly TRBD1 on 6 matching bases. Germline lookup yields CDR1 LGHNA and CDR2 YNLKQL (reference sequence). The CDR3 length is 13 residues. Trimming took off 4 bases at V and 4 bases at J, with 7 bases between the two ends. The CDR3 is CASSRDNNERLFF. Incomplete CDR3 DNA: TGTGCCAGCAGCCGGGACAACAACGAAAGATTATTT.

Turning to this clone: The genes are named according to mouse. The read ends 1 residue early relative to the CDR3; the germline J gene fills the gap. The chain recombines TRBV19 with TRBJ2-5; 7 bases are shared with TRBD1. V trimming: 5 bases; J trimming: 3 bases; junction bases outside the gene matches: 3. This CDR3 has 13 amino acids. Germline V gene data show CDR1 as FNHDT and CDR2 as SITEND (reference sequence). CDR3 in amino acids: CASRRTGQDTQYF. The CDR3 bases that were read are TGTGCCAGCAGAAGGACAGGACAAGACACCCAGTAC. Filled out from reference TRBV19 and TRBJ2-5, the complete variable domain reads GGIITQTPKFLIGQEGQKLTLKCQQNFNHDTMYWYRQDSGKGLRLIYYSITENDLQKGDLSEGYDASREKKSSFSLTVTSAQKNEMAVFLCASRRTGQDTQYFGPGTRLLVL.

Turning to this clone: Gene and germline names: mouse. The read terminates 1 residue ahead of where the CDR3 ends, so the germline J gene completes it. The V call is TRBV19, the J call TRBJ2-2, with 7 bases that match TRBD1. Germline CDR1 is FNHDT and CDR2 is SITEND (reference sequence). V lost 1 base to trimming and J lost 4 bases; unmatched junction nucleotides: 4. The CDR3 consists of 15 residues. The CDR3 DNA, read in part, is TGTGCCAGCAGTATAAGACAGGGAGGCACCGGGCAGCTCTAC. Translating it yields CASSIRQGGTGQLY. The full-length CDR3 reads as CASSIRQGGTGQLYF.

Concerning this clone: The germline and genes are mouse ones. Read coverage stops 1 residue before the CDR3 terminus; the germline J gene supplies the remainder. The V and J genes are TRBV2 and TRBJ2-4; TRBD2 is a possible D gene (6 bases). The CDR3 is 15 amino acids. The V gene's germline CDR1 is LGHNA and CDR2 YSYQKL. V lost 3 bases, J lost 0 bases, and 10 bases lay in between. The CDR3 spells CASSQNWVSQNTLYF. The CDR3 DNA, read in part, is TGTGCCAGCAGCCAGAACTGGGTTAGTCAAAACACCTTGTAC.

To note about this clone: Mouse germline and gene names are used. The DNA ends 1 residue before the CDR3 does, and the rest of the CDR3 is filled in from the germline J gene. The rearrangement uses TRBV5 and TRBJ1-2; the match to TRBD1 covers 10 bases. CDR1 is LGHNA and CDR2 is YNLKQL in the germline V gene (reference sequence). J lost 6 bases, V lost 0 bases, and 1 base had no gene match. The CDR3 length is 14 residues. CDR3 bases read: TGTGCCAGCAGCCAAGAGACAGGGGGCGCCGACTACACC. Translation: CASSQETGGADYT. The whole CDR3 sequence is CASSQETGGADYTF.

To note about this clone: Gene names follow the mouse nomenclature. The read ends 1 residue early relative to the CDR3; the germline J gene fills the gap. The chain combines TRBV13-1 with TRBJ2-4, with unresolved D. This CDR3 has 12 amino acids. V lost 3 bases and J 1 base, leaving 3 bases between the germline ends. Germline V gives CDR1 NSHNY, CDR2 SYGAGN. The CDR3 bases that were read are TGTGCCAGCAGTGGACGTCAAAACACCTTGTAC. Residues: CASSGRQNTLY. The entire CDR3 protein is CASSGRQNTLYF.

Note on this clone: Gene names are mouse gene names. The read terminates 1 residue before the CDR3 end, so the remaining end is supplied by the germline J gene. The chain couples TRBV5 to TRBJ2-1; the match to TRBD2 covers 10 bases. Trimming removed 0 bases from V and 5 bases from J; junction bases left unmatched: 7. The V gene's germline CDR1 is LGHNA and CDR2 YNLKQL (reference sequence). This CDR3 is 17 amino acids long. The CDR3 bases that were read are TGTGCCAGCAGCCAAGACTGGGGGGGCGCGAGCGATGCTGAGCAGTTC. This translates into CASSQDWGGASDAEQF. The entire CDR3 reads CASSQDWGGASDAEQFF.

This clone was found a few times. The listed genes are named as in mouse. Read coverage stops 1 residue before the CDR3 terminus; the germline J gene supplies the remainder. The genes are TRBV13-2 and TRBJ1-3; perhaps TRBD1 as D (5 bases). V gave up 2 bases and J gave up 2 bases, with 5 bases separating them. Germline V gives CDR1 NNHNN, CDR2 SYGAGS (reference sequence). The CDR3 is made up of 13 amino acids. Incomplete CDR3 DNA: TGTGCCAGCGGTGACAGGGCTGGAAATACGCTCTAT. Translated: CASGDRAGNTLY. The entire CDR3 protein is CASGDRAGNTLYF.

For this clone: The genes are named according to mouse. With the read ending 1 residue before the CDR3 end, the germline J gene is used to fill in that end. The rearrangement links TRBV13-2 to TRBJ1-1, with 9 bases identical to TRBD1. Trimming removed 6 bases from V and 4 bases from J; junction bases left unmatched: 4. This CDR3 contains 13 residues. The germline V gene has CDR1 NNHNN and CDR2 SYGAGS (reference sequence). The CDR3 is CASVTGGGTEVFF. The CDR3 bases that were read are TGTGCCAGCGTCACAGGGGGCGGCACAGAAGTCTTC.

Details on this clone: Mouse gene names and germline throughout. The read stops 1 residue short of the end of the CDR3; the missing end is completed from the germline J gene. The identical CDR3 is also encoded by other nucleotide sequences in the sample. The chain couples TRBV1 to TRBJ2-5; TRBD1 matches at 10 bases. The V gene end was trimmed by 4 bases and the J gene end by 5 bases; junction bases not matched to a gene: 0. The CDR3 is 13 amino acids. The germline gives CDR1 NSQYPW, CDR2 LRSPGD (reference sequence). The part of the CDR3 DNA that was read is TGCACCTGCAGTGGACAGGGGGCAGACACCCAGTAC. It yields the protein CTCSGQGADTQY. The CDR3 as a whole reads CTCSGQGADTQYF.

Note on this clone: Gene names follow the mouse nomenclature. Coverage ceases 1 residue before the CDR3 finishes, and the germline J gene fills in the end. The chain employs TRBV13-3 and TRBJ1-1; 11 bases line up with TRBD1. This CDR3 spans 13 amino acids. The V gene's germline CDR1 is NNHDY and CDR2 SYVADS. V dropped 4 bases and J dropped 7; count of bases not matched to a gene: 3. The DNA read from the CDR3 is TGTGCCAGCAGTCAGGACAGGGGGCAAGAAGTCTTC. The encoded protein is CASSQDRGQEVF. The full CDR3 reads CASSQDRGQEVFF.

Concerning this clone: The genes and germline here are from mouse. The CDR3 end falls 1 residue outside the read, so it is completed with the germline J gene. V and J are TRBV4 and TRBJ1-2; D may be TRBD1 (6 bases). The CDR3 totals 14 residues. Looked up from germline, CDR1 is LGHDT and CDR2 is YNNKQL (reference sequence). V was trimmed by 4 bases and J by 0 bases, leaving 9 bases between them. The part of the CDR3 DNA that was read is TGTGCCAGCAGCTCCGGGACAACAAACTCCGACTACACC. This gives the protein CASSSGTTNSDYT. The complete CDR3 reads CASSSGTTNSDYTF.

Remarks on this clone: Any gene name here is a mouse gene name. The DNA ends 1 residue before the CDR3 does, and the rest of the CDR3 is filled in from the germline J gene. This sequence joins TRBV2 and TRBJ1-3; D is uncertain. Germline CDR1 and CDR2: LGHNA and YSYQKL. CDR3 length: 14 residues. The V and J ends lost 3 bases and 0 bases respectively, with 6 bases between them. CDR3 residues: CASSQTTSGNTLYF. The CDR3 DNA, read in part, is TGTGCCAGCAGCCAGACAACTTCTGGAAATACGCTCTAT.

For this clone: Genes and germline are mouse. The sequenced fragment ends 1 residue before the CDR3 boundary, so the rest is inferred from the germline J gene. This chain joins TRBV13-3 and TRBJ1-1; D unresolved. Germline V gene data show CDR1 as NNHDY and CDR2 as SYVADS. The CDR3 sequence is 13 residues long. The germline V and J ends were trimmed by 5 bases and 0 bases, with 8 bases remaining between them. CDR3 sequence: CASSPGTNTEVFF. The sequenced part of the CDR3 DNA is TGTGCCAGCAGCCCCGGGACAAACACAGAAGTCTTC.

A remark on this clone: Gene names are the mouse ones. The read gets to within 1 residue of the CDR3 end, and the germline J gene fills in the rest. The chain is built from TRBV17 and TRBJ2-7; TRBD2 agrees at 7 bases. The CDR3 length is 13 residues. V trimming: 4 bases; J trimming: 4 bases; junction bases outside the gene matches: 4. Germline V gene lookup returns CDR1 MNHDT and CDR2 YYDKIL. CDR3 DNA, as far as it was read: TGTGCTAGCAGTATTGGGGGGTCTTATGAACAGTAC. Translated: CASSIGGSYEQY. The whole CDR3 region reads CASSIGGSYEQYF.

This clone was observed a few times. Germline and genes: mouse. The CDR3 goes on 1 residue after the read ends, and that part is filled in from the germline J gene. The rearrangement joins TRBV22 to TRBJ1-4. TRBV22 is designated a pseudogene. The CDR3 totals 13 residues. The CDR3 region is CASSCGVNERLFF. The CDR3 DNA, read in part, is TGTGCCAGCAGTTGTGGGGTCAACGAAAGATTATTT.

On this clone: The gene names here belong to mouse. The sequenced part of the CDR3 DNA is TGTGCCAGCAGCGGGGACGTCCAAGACACCCAGTAC. Its translation: CASSGDVQDTQY. The whole CDR3 sequence reads CASSGDVQDTQYF. The V gene is TRBV3, the J gene TRBJ2-5; D tentatively reads TRBD1 or TRBD2 (5 bases each). Sequencing ends 1 residue short of the CDR3 end; the germline J gene provides the rest. The CDR3 loop spans 13 amino acids. Germline-derived CDR1 and CDR2 are SNHLY and FYNGKV (reference sequence). Trimming left V 5 bases short and J 2 bases short, with 8 bases between.